Following are 24 T cell receptor beta chains from one sample sequenced in a study of blood T cell repertoires in COVID-19. TCRdb keeps only in-frame clones here, not all; method: immunoSEQ multiplex PCR. Of approximately 110,000 clones detected, around 85% appear once; the ten largest clones hold roughly 3%. The sequenced sample was peripheral blood. The receptor source for this set is an elderly woman with COVID-19, enrolled during active disease.

This clone was seen many times. The chain uses TRBV27 and TRBJ1-6; possible D gene TRBD1, 6 bases. Trimming removed 10 bases from V and 7 bases from J, with 14 bases in between. This CDR3 contains 13 residues. CDR1 and CDR2 from the germline V gene are MNHEY and SMNVEV (reference sequence). This CDR3 reads CATGGHQNSPLHF. As DNA, the CDR3 is TGTGCCACTGGGGGACACCAAAATTCACCCCTCCACTTT.

J is TRBJ2-7 and V is TRBV3-1 (or the pseudogene TRBV3-2); TRBD2 matches at 7 bases. The V segment lost 1 base and the J segment 2 bases; nucleotides outside the gene matches: 11. The CDR3 is 17 amino acids. Germline-derived CDR1 and CDR2 are LGHDT and YNNKEL (reference sequence). As DNA, the CDR3 is TGTGCCAGCAGCCAAGGCTTGGGCGGGAGCCCGGCCTACGAGCAGTACTTC. Residues: CASSQGLGGSPAYEQYF.

The V and J genes are TRBV7-2 and TRBJ2-2; D is possibly TRBD1 (5 bases). Trimming removed 1 base at V and 8 bases at J, with 8 bases between. The CDR3 length is 13 residues. Germline CDR1 and CDR2: SGHTA and FQGNSA. The CDR3 nucleotides are TGTGCCAGCAGCTTAGGGACACGGGGGGAGCTGTTTTTT. Translated: CASSLGTRGELFF.

The chain recombines TRBV10-3 with TRBJ2-7; D possibly corresponds to TRBD2 (6 bases). Germline CDR1 ENHRY, CDR2 SYGVKD. With 3 bases removed from V and 5 bases from J, the gap between germline ends came to 23 bases. There are 17 residues in the CDR3. DNA of the CDR3: TGTGCCATCAGTGATTTGAAGGGCATCGGGAGTGAAGACGAGCAGTACTTC. Protein: CAISDLKGIGSEDEQYF.

The V and J genes are TRBV5-1 and TRBJ2-5, with TRBD1 identical over 7 bases. The ends lost 4 bases at V and 4 bases at J; junction bases unmatched: 19. Germline V CDR1 and CDR2: SGHRS, YFSETQ. The CDR3 totals 18 residues. CDR3 DNA: TGCGCCAGCAGCCTCGGACTTATTCCCGACAGGGTAGGAGAGACCCAGTACTTC. Protein: CASSLGLIPDRVGETQYF.

J is TRBJ1-2 and V is TRBV21-1. TRBV21-1 is listed as a pseudogene. CDR3 length: 11 amino acids. The CDR3 protein is CASSPNWGYTF. DNA of the CDR3: TGTGCCAGCAGCCCCAACTGGGGCTACACCTTC.

The rearrangement joins TRBV2 to TRBJ2-5; the D is unclear. The germline CDR1 and CDR2 sequences are SNHLY and FYNNEI. V dropped 1 base and J dropped 5 bases, with 8 bases sitting between them. The CDR3 is 13 residues long. The CDR3, as DNA: TGTGCCAGCAGTGAAGGGAGTGGCGAGACCCAGTACTTC. Translation gives CASSEGSGETQYF.

This chain joins TRBV6-6 and TRBJ2-7; 13 bases map to TRBD2. This CDR3 is built from 15 residues. J lost 4 bases, V lost 4 bases, and 4 bases had no gene match. CDR1 and CDR2 from the germline V gene are MNHNY and SVGAGI (reference sequence). CDR3 in amino acids: CASSSGLAGAYEQYF. In DNA, the CDR3 is TGTGCCAGCAGTTCTGGACTAGCGGGAGCATACGAGCAGTACTTC.

The gene calls are TRBV18 and TRBJ1-2; D unclear. V lost 3 bases and J lost 0, with 8 bases in between. Germline lookup yields CDR1 KGHSH and CDR2 LQKENI. The CDR3 is 14 residues long. The CDR3 protein is CASSPFTANYGYTF. CDR3 DNA: TGTGCCAGCTCACCTTTTACAGCTAACTATGGCTACACCTTC.

This rearrangement joins TRBV3-1 (or the pseudogene TRBV3-2) to TRBJ1-1; D is uncertain. CDR3 length: 12 residues. The germline V gene has CDR1 LGHDT and CDR2 YNNKEL (reference sequence). Trimming removed 1 base from V and 7 bases from J, with 7 bases in between. In nucleotides, the CDR3 is TGTGCCAGCAGCCAAGTTGAGGGTGAAGCTTTCTTT. This translates into CASSQVEGEAFF.

The genes are TRBV18 and TRBJ2-2; the D gene is possibly TRBD2 (5 bases). CDR3 size: 13 residues. V gave up 11 bases and J gave up 6 bases, with 16 bases separating them. Germline values: CDR1 KGHSH, CDR2 LQKENI. CDR3 nucleotide sequence: TGTGCCGTTCGGACGCCCGGGGCCGGGGAGCTGTTTTTT. It translates to CAVRTPGAGELFF.

The chain is built from TRBV6-5 and TRBJ2-7; 7 bases map to TRBD2. Looked up from germline, CDR1 is MNHEY and CDR2 is SVGAGI. The junction had 8 bases not matched to a gene; V was cut back by 2 bases and J by 4 bases. This CDR3 is built from 15 residues. The CDR3 nucleotides read TGTGCCAGCAGTTACCGAACTAGCGAAAGATACGAGCAGTACTTC. Amino acids: CASSYRTSERYEQYF.

V is TRBV2 and J is TRBJ2-5; maybe TRBD1 (5 bases). The V gene lost 0 bases and the J gene lost 5 bases, with 13 bases spanning the gap. In germline, CDR1 is SNHLY, CDR2 FYNNEI. The CDR3 length is 15 residues. The CDR3 bases are TGTGCCAGCAGTGAAGCGCTTTACAGACAGGAGACCCAGTACTTC. It specifies CASSEALYRQETQYF.

A note on this clone: The junction departs from germline at one end; a sequencing error may be responsible. This sequence joins TRBV7-7 and TRBJ2-2, with 7 bases fitting TRBD1. Germline V lookup: CDR1 SSHAT, CDR2 FNYEAQ (reference sequence). The CDR3 is made up of 16 amino acids. CDR3 protein: CASSSPDRVNTGELFF. CDR3 bases: TGTGCTAGCAGCTCCCCCGACAGGGTCAACACCGGGGAGCTGTTTTTT.

The rearrangement uses TRBV5-4 and TRBJ2-5; 14 bases are a match to TRBD2. CDR1 and CDR2 from the germline V gene are SGHNT and YYREEE (reference sequence). V gave up 3 bases and J gave up 5 bases; unmatched junction bases: 12. This CDR3 is 18 amino acids long. The CDR3 sequence: CASSSTGTSGRGGETQYF. CDR3 sequence (DNA): TGTGCCAGCAGCTCCACCGGGACTAGCGGGAGAGGTGGGGAGACCCAGTACTTC. The whole variable domain, filled in from reference TRBV5-4 and TRBJ2-5, reads ETGVTQSPTHLIKTRGQQVTLRCSSQSGHNTVSWYQQALGQGPQFIFQYYREEENGRGNFPPRFSGLQFPNYSSELNVNALELDDSALYLCASSSTGTSGRGGETQYFGPGTRLLVL.

This chain links TRBV6-1 with TRBJ1-2; perhaps TRBD1 as D (6 bases). From germline, CDR1 is MNHNS and CDR2 SASEGT. Trimming removed 4 bases at V and 4 bases at J, with 19 bases between. This CDR3 has 16 residues. CDR3 sequence (DNA): TGTGCCAGCAGTGTTGGGGACACTACTCTTTTCTATGGCTACACCTTC. This translates into CASSVGDTTLFYGYTF.

The V and J genes are TRBV6-2 or TRBV6-3 and TRBJ2-5; D is unclear. V lost 7 bases and J 7 bases, leaving 13 bases between the germline ends. Germline assignment: CDR1 MNHEY and CDR2 SVGEGT. The CDR3 sequence is 12 residues long. The CDR3 DNA reads as TGTGCCAGCACCCCCACACGCGGGACCCAGTACTTC. Amino acids: CASTPTRGTQYF.

This chain connects TRBV5-1 to TRBJ2-1; 8 bases are shared with TRBD1. Unmatched junction bases numbered 9, after V lost 4 bases and J lost 9 bases. Germline V gene lookup returns CDR1 SGHRS and CDR2 YFSETQ. This CDR3 region has 14 residues. CDR3 protein: CASSLDRAEGEQFF. CDR3 sequence (DNA): TGCGCCAGCAGCCTGGACAGGGCCGAAGGTGAGCAGTTCTTC.

The chain combines TRBV7-2 with TRBJ1-5; a possible D gene is TRBD1 (6 bases). The CDR3 is 13 amino acids. CDR1 and CDR2 from the germline V gene are SGHTA and FQGNSA. The V end was cut by 3 bases, the J end by 4 bases, with 7 bases between. CDR3: CASSFTGNQPQHF. The CDR3 nucleotides read TGTGCCAGCAGCTTTACAGGGAATCAGCCCCAGCATTTT.

V is TRBV7-8 and J is TRBJ2-1, with D maybe TRBD2 (5 bases). The length of the CDR3 is 13 residues. The ends were cut back, 5 bases at V and 7 bases at J, with 12 bases in the middle. The germline CDR1 and CDR2 sequences are SGHVS and FQNEAQ. CDR3 protein: CASSRGRNNEQFF. In DNA form, the CDR3 reads TGTGCCAGCAGCCGAGGGCGGAATAATGAGCAGTTCTTC.

The chain combines TRBV6-2 or TRBV6-3 with TRBJ1-6, with a possible D match to TRBD1 (6 bases). CDR3 length: 16 amino acids. V was cut by 6 bases and J by 0 bases, with 12 bases left in between. Germline CDR1 reads MNHEY; CDR2 reads SVGEGT. The CDR3 DNA reads TGTGCCAGCAGCCCTGGACAGAGCTCCTATAATTCACCCCTCCACTTT. This codes for CASSPGQSSYNSPLHF.

The chain couples TRBV4-3 to TRBJ2-3, with TRBD2 matching 12 bases. Losses at the gene ends were 5 bases for V and 6 bases for J; bases not matched to a gene: 9. From germline, CDR1 is LGHNA and CDR2 YSLEER. CDR3 length equals 16 residues. CDR3 sequence: CASSSATSGRSDTQYF. The DNA of the CDR3 is TGCGCCAGCAGCTCTGCAACTAGCGGGAGGAGCGATACGCAGTATTTT.

The DNA for the CDR3 is TGCGCCAGCAGCCGGGACAGGGAGGGAACCGGGGAGCTGTTTTTT. It encodes CASSRDREGTGELFF. The J gene is TRBJ2-2, the V gene TRBV5-1; 9 bases match TRBD1. Germline CDR1 is SGHRS and CDR2 is YFSETQ. Unmatched junction bases numbered 6, after V lost 4 bases and J lost 5 bases. CDR3 length: 15 residues.

The chain couples TRBV28 to TRBJ1-2; D is unresolved. The CDR3 totals 12 residues. The germline V gene encodes CDR1 MDHEN and CDR2 SYDVKM. V lost 9 bases to trimming and J lost 0 bases, with 8 bases between them. The CDR3 sequence is CASRMANYGYTF. The DNA for the CDR3 is TGTGCCAGTAGAATGGCTAACTATGGCTACACCTTC.